These 16 T cell receptor beta chains originate from one sample sequenced in a study of tumor and adjacent non-tumor tissue in lung cancer. RNA was extracted from bulk tissue without any cell sorting. TCRbeta libraries were built with three rounds of nested PCR, modified from ARM-PCR. Each CDR3 protein gets one entry after TCRdb re-called the multiplex PCR reads with MiXCR. This table has 200,000 to 250,000 distinct CDR3 sequences, 60% to 85% appearing once. The sequenced sample consisted of lung tumor tissue. All receptors come from a man aged 60-69 years with non-small cell lung cancer.

Comments on this clonotype: It may be a read error: a sequence one base away is much more abundant. V gene TRBV20-1 combines with J gene TRBJ1-3; no reliable D call. The CDR3 runs to 14 residues. Germline CDR1 is DFQATT and CDR2 is SNEGSKA (reference sequence). Here the CDR3 reads CSARTASSGNSIYF. The CDR3 bases are TGCAGTGCTAGGACTGCCAGCTCTGGAAACAGCATATATTTT.

Points on this clonotype: Since no conserved phenylalanine or tryptophan closes the CDR3, a read error is the likely cause. The rearrangement uses TRBV12-3 or TRBV12-4 and TRBJ1-4; D unresolved. This CDR3 comprises 14 residues. The ends were cut back, 2 bases at V and 8 bases at J, with 12 bases in the middle. The CDR3 spells CASSLMSPGEKLFL. CDR3 nucleotides: TGTGCCAGCAGTTTAATGAGTCCGGGGGAAAAACTGTTTCTT.

As regards this clonotype: Because the CDR3 is missing its conserved closing phenylalanine or tryptophan, this is likely a read error. This chain uses TRBV12-3 or TRBV12-4 with TRBJ2-1, with 11 bases matching TRBD2. The CDR3 covers 16 residues. The CDR3 region is CVSSSLAGGNYNEQFL. As DNA, the CDR3 is TGTGTCAGCAGTTCGTTAGCGGGGGGGAACTACAATGAGCAGTTCTTA.

A remark on this clonotype: The junction departs from the called germline gene at one end, perhaps through a read error. V is TRBV30 and J is TRBJ1-1; D is unresolved. CDR1 is GTSNPN and CDR2 is SVGIG in the germline V gene (reference sequence). The CDR3 runs to 11 residues. In DNA form, the CDR3 reads TGTACCTGGAGCGCTGGTATCTCGGCTTTCTTT. Residues: CTWSAGISAFF.

Comments on this clonotype: Compared with germline, one end of the junction differs, possibly owing to a read error. The genes are TRBV6-1 and TRBJ1-5; 9 bases agree with TRBD1. The CDR3 extends over 15 amino acids. Germline CDR1 MNHNS, CDR2 SASEGT. DNA for the CDR3: TGTGCCAGCACCCGGACAGGGGTTAGCAATCAGCCCCTGCGTTTT. This translates into CASTRTGVSNQPLRF.

A note on this clonotype: This may be a read error: a much more frequent sequence differs by one nucleotide. The CDR3: CSVAVQGTYDYTF. CDR3 in DNA: TGCAGCGTTGCAGTACAGGGGACCTATGACTACACCTTC. The chain uses TRBV29-1 and TRBJ1-2; the match to TRBD1 covers 7 bases. Germline CDR1 reads SQVTM; CDR2 reads ANQGSEA. This CDR3 comprises 13 residues.

A note on this clonotype: A junction boundary mismatches the germline segment, possibly from a read error. V usage is TRBV20-1 and J usage is TRBJ2-7, with 9 bases matching TRBD2. The CDR3 runs 16 residues. Germline loops: CDR1 DFQATT, CDR2 SNEGSKA (reference sequence). The CDR3 protein is CNARDSSSGSSYEQYF. CDR3 DNA sequence: TGCAATGCTAGAGACTCTAGTAGCGGGAGCTCCTACGAGCAGTACTTC.

Turning to this clonotype: The CDR3 ends on some other residue instead of the conserved phenylalanine or tryptophan, so this is likely a read error. The rearrangement joins TRBV5-1 to TRBJ2-2; maybe TRBD2 (6 bases). There are 15 residues in the CDR3. Germline CDR1 SGHRS, CDR2 YFSETQ. Written as DNA, the CDR3 is TGCGCCAGCAGCAGTCGCGGGGTGCACACCGGGGGGCTGTTTTTA. Encoded protein: CASSSRGVHTGGLFL.

About this clonotype: A much more abundant neighbour one base away suggests this may be a read error. This chain connects TRBV11-3 to TRBJ2-1, with D unresolved. This CDR3 comprises 16 residues. The V gene's germline CDR1 is SGHNT and CDR2 YENEEA. CDR3 region: CARSLDGQSSYNEQFF. The CDR3 nucleotides are TGTGCCAGGAGCTTAGACGGCCAAAGTTCCTACAATGAGCAGTTCTTC.

As concerns this clonotype: A much larger clonotype is one base distant, so this may be a read error. The chain recombines TRBV7-9 with TRBJ2-6; D remains ambiguous. This CDR3 is 18 amino acids long. V was cut by 11 bases and J by 0 bases, with 23 bases left in between. In germline, CDR1 is SEHNR, CDR2 FQNEAQ (reference sequence). The CDR3 reads CAGIAAIKQSSGANVLTF. CDR3 nucleotide sequence: TGTGCCGGCATTGCGGCCATAAAACAGAGCTCTGGGGCCAACGTCCTGACTTTC.

The count of this clonotype is one. The CDR3 sequence is CASSLRLEGNEQFF. The CDR3 nucleotides are TGTGCCAGCAGCTTACGATTGGAAGGGAATGAGCAGTTCTTC. The gene calls are TRBV11-3 and TRBJ2-1; D remains unclear. CDR1 is SGHNT and CDR2 is YENEEA in the germline V gene. This CDR3 has 14 residues. The germline V and J ends were trimmed by 2 bases and 7 bases, with 12 bases remaining between them.

Remarks on this clonotype: The junction differs from germline at one of its ends, possibly a read error. CDR3 region: CVSSEAQFAGGGHGYTF. CDR3 nucleotide sequence: TGCGTCAGCAGTGAGGCCCAATTCGCAGGGGGCGGGCATGGCTACACCTTC. The V call is TRBV10-2, the J call TRBJ1-2; 8 bases agree with TRBD1. The V gene's germline CDR1 is WSHSY and CDR2 SAAADI. This CDR3 contains 17 residues.

Remarks on this clonotype: Since no conserved phenylalanine or tryptophan closes the CDR3, a read error is the likely cause. The CDR3: CASSESSGPSYEQYI. CDR3 DNA: TGCGCCAGCAGTGAGTCTAGCGGACCCTCCTACGAACAGTACATA. The V and J genes are TRBV10-1 and TRBJ2-7; D may be TRBD2 (6 bases). Per germline, CDR1 WNHNN and CDR2 SYGVQD (reference sequence). The CDR3 sequence is 15 residues long.

This clonotype was counted only a few times. One junction end disagrees with the germline gene, perhaps due to a read error. The rearrangement links TRBV7-9 to TRBJ2-1; 7 bases are a match to TRBD2. Germline V lookup: CDR1 SEHNR, CDR2 FQNEAQ (reference sequence). This CDR3 is built from 15 residues. The CDR3 DNA is TGTACCAGCAGCTTAATGGGAGGGCCTATGGATGAGCAGTTCTTC. Translating it yields CTSSLMGGPMDEQFF.

Worth noting for this clonotype: A read error may produce the germline difference seen at one junction end. The chain uses TRBV29-1 and TRBJ2-1, with 7 bases identical to TRBD1. CDR3 length equals 14 residues. Germline V gene lookup returns CDR1 SQVTM and CDR2 ANQGSEA. The CDR3 nucleotides read TGCAGCGTTGTTCACAGGGGCTCCTACAAAGAGCAGTTCTTC. This gives the protein CSVVHRGSYKEQFF.

J is TRBJ1-4 and V is TRBV11-2; no clear D gene. Per the germline V gene, CDR1 is SGHAT and CDR2 is FQNNGV. This CDR3 has 15 residues. Trimming cost V 7 bases and J 7 bases, with 19 bases left between them. The CDR3 sequence: CASTFTGLAGEKLFF. CDR3 in DNA: TGTGCCAGCACCTTCACGGGTCTTGCGGGTGAAAAACTGTTTTTT.